This is a list of T cell receptor beta chains from one sample in a study of T cells after yellow fever vaccination. Via MiXCR, TCRdb re-called the 5' RACE reads, giving one row per CDR3 protein. The table includes 100,000 to 150,000 distinct CDR3 sequences, about 7.4% detected once. The input for sequencing was CD4+ T cells sorted from PBMCs, taken around 10 days after the first yellow fever vaccination. The receptors derive from a man between 18 and 29 years old who received the YFV17D yellow fever vaccine. The CDR3 runs from the conserved cysteine through the conserved F or W. Each record gives: CDR3 length, V gene, J gene, CDR3 protein.

>15|TRBV4-1|TRBJ2-7
CASSPGGALSYEQYF
>16|TRBV12-3/TRBV12-4|TRBJ1-4
CASTPLAHATNEKLFF
>13|TRBV12-3/TRBV12-4|TRBJ2-3
CATQGGRTDTQYF
>12|TRBV20-1|TRBJ2-3
CSAPDFTDTQYF
>20|TRBV11-2|TRBJ2-1
CASSLRLAEGYSPYYNEQFF
>15|TRBV7-2|TRBJ2-1
CASSPAPKGGLEQFF
>13|TRBV3-1|TRBJ2-1
CASSQNPPNEQFF
>17|TRBV4-1|TRBJ1-6
CASSQPRLTAGNSPLHF
>13|TRBV12-3/TRBV12-4|TRBJ2-6
CASSFSGANVLTF
>16|TRBV5-4|TRBJ2-3
CASSLPSGGVSDTQYF
>14|TRBV12-3/TRBV12-4|TRBJ2-7
CASSLDRVSYEQYF
>15|TRBV6-2/TRBV6-3|TRBJ2-2
CASRDRWLSTGELFF
>13|TRBV12-3/TRBV12-4|TRBJ2-7
CASSFWTPYEQYF
>14|TRBV27|TRBJ2-2
CASSPPRNTGELFF
>16|TRBV5-4|TRBJ1-2
CASSYDRTGADYGYTF
>13|TRBV12-3/TRBV12-4|TRBJ2-2
CASNSRNTGELFF
>16|TRBV24-1|TRBJ2-1
CATSDSTGESYNEQFF
>14|TRBV11-2|TRBJ2-1
CASTGLSSYNEQFF
>15|TRBV5-1|TRBJ1-4
CASRRDGAYHEKLFF
>16|TRBV5-1|TRBJ2-3
CASSRLAGGDTDTQYF
>13|TRBV5-4|TRBJ2-3
CARSEGLTDTQYF
>14|TRBV4-3|TRBJ1-3
CASSRGDFGNTIYF
>13|TRBV29-1|TRBJ2-3
CSLTWGGWNTQYF
>17|TRBV28|TRBJ2-2
CASSLSSGGSNTGELFF
>15|TRBV10-3|TRBJ2-2
CAISEYPPNTGELFF
>15|TRBV5-1|TRBJ2-6
CASSFGISGANVLTF
>13|TRBV7-9|TRBJ1-4
CASGSQGGEKLFF
>16|TRBV9|TRBJ2-3
CASSTSAGLRTDTQYF
>14|TRBV12-3/TRBV12-4|TRBJ1-3
CASHRGGSGNTIYF
>16|TRBV7-2|TRBJ2-1
CASSLGGTGFYNEQFF
>13|TRBV20-1|TRBJ1-5
CSATGGNNQPQHF
>12|TRBV20-1|TRBJ2-5
CSAREVEETQYF
>14|TRBV30|TRBJ1-5
CAYEGQGACQPQHF
>15|TRBV5-1|TRBJ1-2
CASSLGTGDNYGYTF
>13|TRBV15|TRBJ2-3
CATSRAPPVGQYF
>13|TRBV20-1|TRBJ1-2
CSASPRGGHGYTF
>17|TRBV7-9|TRBJ2-3
CASSYRRGSQGTDTQYF
>16|TRBV2|TRBJ1-6
CASSDVSQGTGSPLHF
>14|TRBV10-3|TRBJ1-1
CAISDSLGNTEAFF
>15|TRBV7-9|TRBJ2-3
CASSLVGGDTDTQYF
>15|TRBV5-6|TRBJ2-3
CASTKTSDFTDTQYF
>15|TRBV6-5|TRBJ1-1
CASSSGDRSRTEAFF
>16|TRBV3-1|TRBJ2-5
CASSQIAGTAGETQYF